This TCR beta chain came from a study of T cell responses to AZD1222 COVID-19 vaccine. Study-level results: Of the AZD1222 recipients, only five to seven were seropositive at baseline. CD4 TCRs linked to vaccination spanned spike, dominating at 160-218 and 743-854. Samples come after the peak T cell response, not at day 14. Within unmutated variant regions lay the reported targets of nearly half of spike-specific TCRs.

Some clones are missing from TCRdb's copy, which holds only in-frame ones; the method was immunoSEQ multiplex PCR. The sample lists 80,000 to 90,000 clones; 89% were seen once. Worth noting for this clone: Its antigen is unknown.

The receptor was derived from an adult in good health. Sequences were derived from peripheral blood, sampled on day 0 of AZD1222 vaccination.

CDR3 residues: CAISPRLAGEGEQFF. CDR3 nucleotides: TGTGCCATCTCCCCCAGACTAGCGGGAGAAGGTGAGCAGTTCTTC. The chain joins TRBV10-3 to TRBJ2-1, with 12 bases fitting TRBD2. Germline CDR1 ENHRY, CDR2 SYGVKD. This CDR3 has 15 residues. With V trimmed by 8 bases and J by 9 bases, 11 bases remained unmatched.